This T cell receptor (beta chain) was identified during a study of cytomegalovirus exposure and HLA in healthy donors. Comment on this clone: Its antigen is unidentified.

PCR employed 60 Vbeta and 13 Jbeta primers. Here immunoSEQ multiplex PCR was the method, and the copy in TCRdb shows in-frame clones only, minus some. The data contain around 150,000 clones, over 75% of them singletons. Germline loops: CDR1 MNHEY, CDR2 SMNVEV (reference sequence). The CDR3 contains 15 residues. V was shortened by 2 bases and J by 5 bases, with 16 bases between the two germline ends. Overall study results and limits: Apparent HLA restriction characterized most CMV-associated TCR beta chains in a later analysis. Later work associated roughly 15,000 TCR beta sequences with HLA alleles at 0.05 false discovery rate. Three of the chains that were CMV-associated were confirmed in vitro to be specific for CMV antigens.

Unrecorded immune exposure was likely among donors, who were nominally healthy when sampled. The sample was PBMCs. The chain carries TRBV27 and TRBJ2-7; perhaps TRBD1 as D (7 bases). The receptor was derived from a woman in her forties or fifties in good health and CMV-seropositive. The CDR3 sequence is CASSLRSRRGDEQYF. The DNA of the CDR3 is TGTGCCAGCAGTTTAAGGTCGCGCAGGGGGGACGAGCAGTACTTC.